Following are 21 T cell receptor beta chains from one sample sequenced in a study of blood T cell repertoires in COVID-19. Assay: immunoSEQ multiplex PCR; the TCRdb copy retains only in-frame clones and omits some. The sample holds more than 85,000 clones, over 70% seen once. The sequencing input was peripheral blood. The receptor source for this set is a human donor in a cohort sampled during active or convalescent COVID-19.

This chain joins TRBV2 and TRBJ2-1; 8 bases map to TRBD2. The CDR3 contains 13 residues. Germline trimming cut 5 bases from V and 9 bases from J; bases unmatched to any gene: 6. Germline V gene data show CDR1 as SNHLY and CDR2 as FYNNEI. CDR3 sequence: CASSPTSGVEQFF. The DNA for the CDR3 is TGTGCCAGCAGTCCAACTAGCGGTGTTGAGCAGTTCTTC.

This clone was seen only a few times. This chain connects TRBV19 to TRBJ1-3; 9 positions agree with TRBD1. V lost 6 bases to trimming and J lost 5 bases; unmatched junction nucleotides: 14. Germline CDR1 reads LNHDA; CDR2 reads SQIVND (reference sequence). The CDR3 is 17 residues long. The CDR3 nucleotides are TGTGCCAGTAGACCCCCCTTGGGACAGGGTCGGAGAAACACCATATATTTT. This gives the protein CASRPPLGQGRRNTIYF.

This chain uses TRBV5-1 with TRBJ2-3; maybe TRBD1 (5 bases). There are 13 residues in the CDR3. With 4 bases removed from V and 1 base from J, the gap between germline ends came to 7 bases. Germline lookup yields CDR1 SGHRS and CDR2 YFSETQ. CDR3 sequence reads: CASSEQGTDTQYF. In nucleotides, the CDR3 is TGCGCCAGCAGCGAACAGGGCACAGATACGCAGTATTTT.

The gene calls are TRBV19 and TRBJ1-1; 10 bases fit TRBD1. J gave up 1 base and V 1 base, and 6 bases lay outside the gene matches. Germline V gene lookup returns CDR1 LNHDA and CDR2 SQIVND (reference sequence). The CDR3 runs to 17 residues. CDR3 sequence reads: CASSIGGTGAANTEAFF. In nucleotides, the CDR3 is TGTGCCAGTAGTATAGGTGGGACAGGGGCCGCGAACACTGAAGCTTTCTTT.

V is TRBV9 and J is TRBJ2-7; D perhaps matches TRBD2 (6 bases). The CDR3 has 16 residues. CDR1 is SGDLS, CDR2 YYNGEE, per germline. V was clipped by 2 bases and J by 9 bases, with 24 bases between them. CDR3 in DNA: TGTGCCAGCAGCGTTACGGGAGACGCCTTCCTACGAGCGCAGTACTTC. Translated: CASSVTGDAFLRAQYF.

This clone has more than one count but fewer than ten. The chain combines TRBV10-3 with TRBJ2-5; a possible D gene is TRBD1 (5 bases). This CDR3 has 16 residues. Germline CDR1 is ENHRY and CDR2 is SYGVKD. Trimming stripped 4 bases from V and 2 bases from J, with 17 bases between. CDR3 DNA: TGTGCCATCAGTGCCGATTTCGGTGACAGTCAAGAGACCCAGTACTTC. This translates into CAISADFGDSQETQYF.

The J gene is TRBJ1-2, the V gene TRBV12-3 or TRBV12-4; 10 positions agree with TRBD1. CDR3 length: 13 amino acids. The V and J ends lost 5 bases and 7 bases, in that order; junction bases with no gene match: 4. CDR3 DNA: TGTGCCAGCAGTCAGGGACAGGGGTCTGGCTACACCTTC. Translating it yields CASSQGQGSGYTF.

The V gene is TRBV6-2 or TRBV6-3, the J gene TRBJ2-3, with a possible D match to TRBD2 (5 bases). V lost 6 bases and J lost 6, with 19 bases in between. This CDR3 is built from 15 residues. Germline V gene data show CDR1 as MNHEY and CDR2 as SVGEGT. The chain's CDR3 is CASSPRTPPSDTQYF. For the CDR3, the DNA is TGTGCCAGCAGCCCCCGGACTCCCCCCTCCGATACGCAGTATTTT.

J is TRBJ1-4 and V is TRBV6-5; TRBD1 matches 8 bases. With V trimmed by 6 bases and J by 5 bases, 2 bases remained unmatched. The CDR3 length is 13 residues. Germline V lookup: CDR1 MNHEY, CDR2 SVGAGI. The chain's CDR3 is CASSRDRNEKLFF. The DNA for the CDR3 is TGTGCCAGCAGCCGGGACAGGAATGAAAAACTGTTTTTT.

The chain combines TRBV5-4 with TRBJ2-6; 10 bases are a match to TRBD1. This CDR3 comprises 18 residues. Per germline, CDR1 SGHNT and CDR2 YYREEE (reference sequence). Losses at the gene ends were 4 bases for V and 1 base for J; bases not matched to a gene: 8. The CDR3 spells CASSKRDRGQSGANVLTF. The CDR3 nucleotides read TGTGCCAGCAGCAAAAGGGACAGGGGACAGTCTGGGGCCAACGTCCTGACTTTC. Based on the CDR3 plus reference TRBV5-4 and TRBJ2-6, the full variable domain is ETGVTQSPTHLIKTRGQQVTLRCSSQSGHNTVSWYQQALGQGPQFIFQYYREEENGRGNFPPRFSGLQFPNYSSELNVNALELDDSALYLCASSKRDRGQSGANVLTFGAGSRLTVL.

The table lists this clone with a few counts. This sequence joins TRBV5-6 and TRBJ2-7; 11 nucleotides match TRBD2. The length of the CDR3 is 14 residues. The V gene end was trimmed by 1 base and the J gene end by 5 bases; junction bases not matched to a gene: 2. The germline CDR1 and CDR2 sequences are SGHDT and YYEEEE. Here the CDR3 DNA reads TGTGCCAGCAGCTTGAGACTAGCGGGGAACGAGCAGTACTTC. Translation: CASSLRLAGNEQYF.

Only a few counts were recorded for this clone. This chain uses TRBV4-3 with TRBJ1-2, with TRBD1 as a possible D gene (5 bases). Trimming cost V 1 base and J 3 bases, with 12 bases left between them. The CDR3 has 15 amino acids. Looked up from germline, CDR1 is LGHNA and CDR2 is YSLEER. CDR3 in DNA: TGCGCCAGCAGCCAAGTAGTCGGCAGGGACTATGGCTACACCTTC. Encoded protein: CASSQVVGRDYGYTF.

This chain links TRBV19 with TRBJ2-2; the match to TRBD1 covers 8 bases. Germline CDR1 and CDR2: LNHDA and SQIVND (reference sequence). The CDR3 totals 16 residues. V was clipped by 3 bases and J by 3 bases; unmatched bases: 6. The CDR3 bases are TGTGCCAGTAGTATGTTGGACAGGGAGGACACCGGGGAGCTGTTTTTT. This codes for CASSMLDREDTGELFF. The variable domain in full, with the rest retrieved from reference TRBV19 and TRBJ2-2, is DGGITQSPKYLFRKEGQNVTLSCEQNLNHDAMYWYRQDPGQGLRLIYYSQIVNDFQKGDIAEGYSVSREKKESFPLTVTSAQKNPTAFYLCASSMLDREDTGELFFGEGSRLTVL.

This clone was counted between two and nine times. The chain employs TRBV4-2 and TRBJ1-2; 8 nucleotides line up with TRBD1. V lost 0 bases to trimming and J lost 2 bases; unmatched junction nucleotides: 5. In germline, CDR1 is LGHNA, CDR2 YNFKEQ. This CDR3 region has 16 residues. The CDR3 loop is CASSQEDRAPNYGYTF. The CDR3 nucleotides are TGTGCCAGCAGCCAAGAGGACAGGGCCCCCAACTATGGCTACACCTTC.

The V call is TRBV7-2, the J call TRBJ1-5; 7 nucleotides align to TRBD1. The CDR3 runs 16 residues. The V and J ends lost 2 bases and 0 bases, in that order; junction bases with no gene match: 4. Germline values: CDR1 SGHTA, CDR2 FQGNSA. This CDR3 reads CASSLYRDSSNQPQHF. Written as DNA, the CDR3 is TGTGCCAGCAGCTTATACCGGGACAGTAGCAATCAGCCCCAGCATTTT.

This chain joins TRBV28 and TRBJ1-2; D unclear. CDR3 length: 13 amino acids. CDR1 and CDR2 from the germline V gene are MDHEN and SYDVKM. V was shortened by 6 bases and J by 4 bases, with 12 bases between the two germline ends. CDR3 loop: CASRKGLGYGYTF. CDR3 sequence (DNA): TGTGCCAGCAGGAAAGGACTTGGCTATGGCTACACCTTC.

This clone has a single count. The V and J genes are TRBV18 and TRBJ1-2; the D is unclear. Germline V gene sequence: CDR1 KGHSH, CDR2 LQKENI. V was cut by 2 bases and J by 4 bases, with 14 bases left in between. This CDR3 comprises 15 residues. CDR3 nucleotide sequence: TGTGCCAGCTCACCAGATATGACAACGACCTATGGCTACACCTTC. It encodes CASSPDMTTTYGYTF.

The chain recombines TRBV10-3 with TRBJ2-3; 8 nucleotides align to TRBD1. The CDR3 has 15 residues. The V and J ends lost 5 bases and 2 bases, in that order; junction bases with no gene match: 6. Germline assignment: CDR1 ENHRY and CDR2 SYGVKD. DNA of the CDR3: TGTGCCATCAGTTCCCCAGGGGGCCCCACAGATACGCAGTATTTT. It codes for CAISSPGGPTDTQYF.

The J gene is TRBJ1-4, the V gene TRBV2, with a weak D call TRBD1 (5 bases). Deletions cut 2 bases from V and 2 bases from J, with 9 bases between. Germline-derived CDR1 and CDR2 are SNHLY and FYNNEI. This CDR3 spans 15 amino acids. The CDR3 sequence: CASSERAGTNEKLFF. The CDR3, as DNA: TGTGCCAGCAGTGAACGGGCAGGGACTAATGAAAAACTGTTTTTT.

This clone was detected a few times. The rearrangement links TRBV19 to TRBJ2-4; possible D gene TRBD1, 5 bases. CDR3 length: 16 residues. With 7 bases removed from V and 0 bases from J, the gap between germline ends came to 16 bases. From germline, CDR1 is LNHDA and CDR2 SQIVND (reference sequence). CDR3 sequence: CASTAQGELAKNIQYF. CDR3 coding DNA: TGTGCCAGTACAGCTCAGGGTGAGCTAGCCAAAAACATTCAGTACTTC.

The chain couples TRBV4-2 to TRBJ2-7; D might be TRBD1 (6 bases). The CDR3 extends over 19 amino acids. V dropped 1 base and J dropped 1 base, with 23 bases sitting between them. Germline values: CDR1 LGHNA, CDR2 YNFKEQ. The CDR3 DNA reads as TGTGCCAGCAGCCAAGGACTGGGGAGTCCAACCACAGGGTCCTACGAGCAGTACTTC. This encodes CASSQGLGSPTTGSYEQYF.